A selection of T cell receptor beta chains follows, all from one sample in a study of cytomegalovirus exposure and HLA in healthy donors. Libraries were prepared by immunoSEQ multiplex PCR; TCRdb keeps only in-frame clonotypes and omits some of them. The data show 40,000 or so clones, roughly 90% seen once. Material: PBMCs. These receptors all come from a woman between 40 and 55 years old in good health and CMV-seropositive. Both conserved end residues are part of each CDR3. A D gene is named only where the DNA matches it firmly. Size tells how often a clone was seen (once, few, many) or the class of an expanded clone, and some rows leave it out.

>TRBJ2-3|TRBV9|.|.
TGTGCCAGCAGCGTTTCGAAGACAGAATTCACAGATACGCAGTATTTT
CASSVSKTEFTDTQYF
>TRBJ1-5|TRBV5-6|.|.
TGTGCCAGCAGCATTAATAGCAATCAGCCCCAGCATTTT
CASSINSNQPQHF
>TRBJ1-1|TRBV7-9|.|few
TGTGCCAGCAGCCGGGGGGGAAACACTGAAGCTTTCTTT
CASSRGGNTEAFF
>TRBJ1-3|TRBV5-4|.|.
TGTGCCAGCAGCTTGGGGGGGCCCAGGGGAAACACCATATATTTT
CASSLGGPRGNTIYF
>TRBJ2-5|TRBV12-5|TRBD1|.
TGTGCTAGTGCCTCGGGACAGACACAAGAGACCCAGTACTTC
CASASGQTQETQYF
>TRBJ2-3|TRBV9|.|few
TGTGCCAGCAGCGTAGGGACAGTCCGCACAGATACGCAGTATTTT
CASSVGTVRTDTQYF
>TRBJ1-1|TRBV2|.|.
TGTGCCAGCAGCGCAAGACAGGTGAACACTGAAGCTTTCTTT
CASSARQVNTEAFF
>TRBJ1-1|TRBV7-9|.|.
TGTTCCAGCAGCCCTCTGGGAGGTGAAGCTTTCTTT
CSSSPLGGEAFF
>TRBJ2-7|TRBV10-1|TRBD2|.
TGCGCCAGCAGGGATTCCCTAGCGGGGTCCTACGAGCAGTACTTC
CASRDSLAGSYEQYF
>TRBJ2-1|TRBV29-1|TRBD2|.
TGCAGCGTTGAAAGAGGGACTAGTAAGAATGAGCAGTTCTTC
CSVERGTSKNEQFF
>TRBJ2-1|TRBV5-8|.|.
TGTGCCAGCAGCTTGCTGGGGCCGGATGAGCAGTTCTTC
CASSLLGPDEQFF
>TRBJ2-6|TRBV19|TRBD1|.
TGTGCCAGTAGAAGTGACAGGGACGGGGCCAACGTCCTGACTTTC
CASRSDRDGANVLTF
>TRBJ1-6|TRBV5-4|TRBD1|.
TGTGCCAGCAGCGAAGGGGGGGACAGGTGGTCACCCCTCCACTTT
CASSEGGDRWSPLHF
>TRBJ1-6|TRBV6-6|TRBD1|.
TGTGCCAGCAACCAACAGGGGTCACCCCTCCACTTT
CASNQQGSPLHF
>TRBJ2-7|TRBV28|TRBD1|.
TGTGCCAGCAGTTTATTCCAGGGGGTTTCCTACGAGCAGTACTTC
CASSLFQGVSYEQYF